The clone carrying this T cell receptor (beta chain) was seen ten or more times. Its antigen is unidentified. These data originate in a study of molecular identifiers for immune sequencing clone quantification. The bulk TCR libraries were made with methods described before and with listed TCR primers. TCRdb processed the PCR reads anew with MiXCR; each CDR3 protein has one entry. The data show over 600,000 distinct CDR3 sequences, just under 20% seen once. The CDR3 is 15 residues long. V lost 7 bases and J lost 4, with 16 bases in between. Per germline, CDR1 LNHDA and CDR2 SQIVND (reference sequence). Notes on the study in general: Clones above 20 RNA copies held over 98% of effector molecules, under 1% in naive cells.

Sequencing was performed on naive CD8+ T cells from blood, with Jurkat cell RNA spiked in. Described subset: FACS-sorted CD8+CD4-CCR7+CD45RA+ naive T cells. This TCR was sampled from a human donor in good health. Some libraries in this study had Jurkat cell RNA spiked in. This chain joins TRBV19 and TRBJ1-4; D not resolved. The CDR3 loop is CASTLSGRLNEKLFF. CDR3 nucleotide sequence: TGTGCCAGTACCCTCTCTGGACGGCTTAATGAAAAACTGTTTTTT.